The rows below give T cell receptor beta chains drawn from one sample of a study of blood T cells in healthy people across ages. TCRdb reprocessed the 5' RACE reads via MiXCR and lists one record per CDR3 protein. Among some 1.4 million distinct CDR3 sequences listed, 35% to 45% were seen once. Sequenced sample: blood. The source of these receptors is a woman aged 18-29 years in good health. CDR3s include the opening cysteine and the closing phenylalanine or tryptophan. A D gene is named only where the DNA matches it firmly. Size values are once, few and many counts, or a class for expanded clones, and some rows have none.

TRBJ2-1 | TRBD2 | TRBV6-1 | few | CASSELLAGGPREQFF | TGTGCCAGCAGTGAATTGTTAGCGGGAGGGCCTCGGGAGCAGTTCTTC
TRBJ2-1 | - | TRBV20-1 | - | CSASRSVSSYNEQFF | TGCAGTGCTAGTAGATCTGTCAGCTCCTACAATGAGCAGTTCTTC
TRBJ1-2 | TRBD1 | TRBV20-1 | - | CSAITQGDALYGYTF | TGCAGTGCTATCACTCAGGGGGACGCCCTCTATGGCTACACCTTC
TRBJ2-3 | TRBD1 | TRBV6-1 | - | CAGRDRSATDTQYF | TGTGCCGGTCGGGACAGGTCCGCCACAGATACGCAGTATTTT
TRBJ2-5 | TRBD2 | TRBV7-7 | - | CTSSFGTSGPQETQYF | TGTACTAGCAGCTTCGGGACTAGCGGTCCCCAAGAGACCCAGTACTTC
TRBJ2-5 | TRBD1 | TRBV30 | - | CAWSRTGKYQETQYF | TGTGCCTGGAGTCGGACAGGGAAGTACCAAGAGACCCAGTACTTC
TRBJ1-1 | - | TRBV4-1 | - | CASRFIGERSTEAFF | TGCGCCAGCAGGTTTATAGGGGAGAGAAGCACTGAAGCTTTCTTT
TRBJ2-7 | - | TRBV20-1 | few | CSARGAVLSYEQYF | TGCAGTGCTAGAGGGGCAGTCCTCTCCTACGAGCAGTACTTC
TRBJ2-3 | - | TRBV28 | few | CASNSRADTQYF | TGTGCCAGCAATAGCAGGGCAGATACGCAGTATTTT
TRBJ2-1 | TRBD2 | TRBV5-1 | - | CASSHGGGFSYNEQFF | TGCGCCAGCAGTCACGGCGGGGGGTTCTCCTACAATGAGCAGTTCTTC
TRBJ2-7 | TRBD2 | TRBV5-1 | - | CASSTTTTGTSYNEQYF | TGCGCCAGCAGTACCACGACCACCGGGACTAGCTACAATGAGCAGTACTTC
TRBJ2-5 | TRBD2 | TRBV5-1 | - | CASTLAGEYQETQYF | TGCGCCAGCACACTAGCGGGAGAGTACCAAGAGACCCAGTACTTC
TRBJ2-3 | - | TRBV11-2 | few | CASSIWARTDTQYF | TGTGCCAGCAGCATCTGGGCTCGCACAGATACGCAGTATTTT
TRBJ1-1 | - | TRBV5-1 | once | CASSLEQLGTEAFF | TGCGCCAGCAGCTTGGAACAACTGGGCACTGAAGCTTTCTTT
TRBJ2-7 | TRBD2 | TRBV4-1 | - | CASSHLGLAQSSYNEQYF | TGCGCCAGCAGCCATCTCGGACTAGCGCAGAGCTCCTACAATGAGCAGTACTTC
TRBJ2-5 | TRBD2 | TRBV15 | - | CATSRAGLVGETQYF | TGTGCCACCAGCAGGGCCGGACTAGTTGGGGAGACCCAGTACTTC
TRBJ2-5 | - | TRBV30 | - | CAWSPLSRETQYF | TGTGCCTGGAGTCCCCTTAGCCGGGAGACCCAGTACTTC
TRBJ1-2 | - | TRBV11-2 | - | CASSPHRIRHPNGYTF | TGTGCCAGCAGCCCGCACAGGATCCGACACCCTAATGGCTACACCTTC
TRBJ2-5 | TRBD2 | TRBV5-1 | - | CASRERGNQETQYF | TGCGCCAGCAGAGAGCGGGGGAATCAAGAGACCCAGTACTTC
TRBJ1-1 | - | TRBV3-1 | - | CASSPTNGLLEAFF | TGTGCCAGCAGCCCCACCAATGGACTGCTTGAAGCTTTCTTT
TRBJ1-5 | - | TRBV7-9 | - | CASSLNTGNQPQHF | TGTGCCAGCAGCTTGAACACAGGGAATCAGCCCCAGCATTTT
TRBJ1-1 | - | TRBV12-3/TRBV12-4 | - | CASSRGGTSEAFF | TGTGCCAGCAGCCGAGGGGGGACAAGTGAAGCTTTCTTT
TRBJ1-1 | - | TRBV5-1 | once | CASSLTQGEAVNTEAFF | TGCGCCAGCAGCTTAACACAGGGTGAGGCTGTGAACACTGAAGCTTTCTTT
TRBJ2-6 | TRBD2 | TRBV28 | few | CASSSLSGGGSGANVLTF | TGTGCCAGCAGTTCCCTTAGCGGGGGGGGCTCTGGGGCCAACGTCCTGACTTTC
TRBJ2-5 | TRBD2 | TRBV29-1 | - | CSVGGGVGSRVAETQYF | TGCAGCGTTGGGGGGGGTGTAGGGTCCCGGGTGGCCGAGACCCAGTACTTC
TRBJ1-2 | TRBD1 | TRBV7-9 | few | CASSDQGATYGYTF | TGTGCCAGCAGCGACCAGGGGGCGACGTATGGCTACACCTTC
TRBJ2-7 | - | TRBV11-2 | many | CASSFTYEQYF | TGTGCCAGCAGCTTCACCTACGAGCAGTACTTC
TRBJ2-5 | - | TRBV30 | - | CAGRFGGEQYF | TGTGCCGGGAGGTTTGGGGGTGAGCAGTACTTC
TRBJ1-2 | - | TRBV6-2/TRBV6-3 | few | CASGWTAVLGYTF | TGTGCCAGCGGCTGGACAGCTGTACTTGGCTACACCTTC
TRBJ2-2 | TRBD2 | TRBV3-1 | few | CASSARLAGTGELFF | TGTGCCAGCAGCGCTAGACTAGCGGGCACCGGGGAGCTGTTTTTT
TRBJ1-5 | - | TRBV12-3/TRBV12-4 | few | CASSFDRSNQPQHF | TGTGCCAGCAGTTTTGACCGTAGCAATCAGCCCCAGCATTTT
TRBJ2-5 | - | TRBV12-3/TRBV12-4 | - | CASTQDFQETQYF | TGTGCCAGCACCCAGGATTTCCAAGAGACCCAGTACTTC
TRBJ2-1 | TRBD1 | TRBV7-9 | few | CASSRGGLVDEQFF | TGTGCCAGCAGCCGAGGGGGCTTGGTCGATGAGCAGTTCTTC
TRBJ2-7 | - | TRBV6-5 | - | CASRPSRDNEQYF | TGTGCCAGCAGGCCGTCAAGAGACAATGAGCAGTACTTC
TRBJ2-1 | - | TRBV2 | - | CASSGEETQFF | TGTGCCAGCAGTGGGGAGGAGACCCAGTTCTTC
TRBJ1-2 | TRBD1 | TRBV30 | - | CAWSGQGGWTGYTF | TGTGCCTGGAGTGGACAGGGAGGATGGACTGGCTACACCTTC
TRBJ2-1 | - | TRBV7-2 | - | CASSLGAYSSDNEQFF | TGTGCCAGCAGCTTAGGGGCCTACTCCTCCGACAATGAGCAGTTCTTC
TRBJ2-3 | TRBD2 | TRBV20-1 | - | CSARLAGGVDTQYF | TGCAGTGCAAGACTAGCGGGGGGCGTAGATACGCAGTATTTT
TRBJ2-5 | TRBD2 | TRBV14 | few | CASSTLTSEKEETQYF | TGTGCCAGCAGCACCCTGACTAGCGAGAAGGAGGAGACCCAGTACTTC
TRBJ2-3 | - | TRBV6-4 | many | CASSSIAGTQYF | TGTGCCAGCAGTTCGATAGCTGGTACGCAGTATTTT
TRBJ2-5 | - | TRBV20-1 | - | CSASPPWGQETQYF | TGCAGTGCTAGCCCCCCGTGGGGTCAAGAGACCCAGTACTTC
TRBJ2-3 | TRBD1 | TRBV9 | - | CASSVGQGMMADTQYF | TGTGCCAGCAGCGTCGGACAGGGGATGATGGCAGATACGCAGTATTTT
TRBJ1-1 | - | TRBV6-5 | few | CASSPFRSKIEAFF | TGTGCCAGCAGTCCTTTTAGGTCTAAAATTGAAGCTTTCTTT
TRBJ2-3 | - | TRBV9 | few | CASSAEGLTDTQYF | TGTGCCAGCAGCGCCGAGGGCCTCACAGATACGCAGTATTTT
TRBJ1-2 | - | TRBV27 | - | CASSLSPATIYGYTF | TGTGCCAGCAGTTTATCACCCGCTACTATCTATGGCTACACCTTC
TRBJ2-1 | TRBD2 | TRBV4-1 | few | CASSQTLAGSFNEQFF | TGCGCCAGCAGCCAAACACTAGCGGGGAGTTTTAATGAGCAGTTCTTC
TRBJ1-6 | - | TRBV7-2 | few | CASSLVRDNSPLHF | TGTGCCAGCAGCCTCGTCAGAGATAATTCACCCCTCCACTTT
TRBJ2-5 | TRBD1 | TRBV6-5 | few | CASRATGGIETQYF | TGTGCCAGCAGGGCCACAGGGGGCATTGAGACCCAGTACTTC
TRBJ1-2 | - | TRBV15 | - | CATSRGQAEGYTF | TGTGCCACCAGCAGAGGCCAGGCTGAAGGCTACACCTTC
TRBJ2-4 | TRBD1 | TRBV11-1 | - | CASSTFRDSGLAKNIQYF | TGTGCCAGCAGCACATTCCGGGACAGCGGACTAGCCAAAAACATTCAGTACTTC
TRBJ2-1 | - | TRBV29-1 | few | CSVLGPGPGRSYNEQFF | TGCAGCGTTTTGGGGCCAGGTCCAGGCCGCTCCTACAATGAGCAGTTCTTC
TRBJ2-3 | - | TRBV7-9 | - | CASSPPQEGGDTQYF | TGTGCCAGCAGCCCGCCCCAAGAGGGGGGAGATACGCAGTATTTT
TRBJ2-6 | - | TRBV27 | - | CASSEEPAGANVLTF | TGTGCCAGCAGCGAGGAACCCGCAGGGGCCAACGTCCTGACTTTC
TRBJ2-4 | TRBD2 | TRBV28 | - | CASSLTSGGIQYF | TGTGCCAGCAGCCTCACTAGCGGGGGCATTCAGTACTTC
TRBJ2-3 | - | TRBV24-1 | - | CATSDFWTQYF | TGTGCCACCAGTGATTTCTGGACGCAGTATTTT
TRBJ1-2 | - | TRBV28 | few | CASSFRVGYTF | TGTGCCAGCAGTTTTCGGGTGGGCTACACCTTC
TRBJ2-1 | TRBD2 | TRBV6-6 | - | CASSYPTSGGPLEQFF | TGTGCCAGCAGTTATCCGACTAGCGGGGGGCCTCTGGAGCAGTTCTTC
TRBJ2-7 | - | TRBV6-1 | - | CASSVTGTPSYEQYF | TGTGCCAGCAGTGTTACCGGGACACCCTCCTACGAGCAGTACTTC
TRBJ2-1 | TRBD2 | TRBV3-1 | few | CASSKKGTTDNEQFF | TGTGCCAGCAGCAAAAAAGGGACTACCGACAATGAGCAGTTCTTC
TRBJ2-3 | TRBD2 | TRBV18 | few | CASSPRGGAVFSTDTQYF | TGTGCCAGCTCACCACGCGGGGGGGCAGTGTTCTCCACAGATACGCAGTATTTT